This T cell receptor beta chain stems from a study of T-cell reconstitution after alpha-beta-depleted transplantation in children. Regarding the study as a whole: It was reported that alpha-beta T cells came from several hundred expanded graft clones (about two months after transplant). Surviving thymic progenitors and recipient T cells were the source of high TCRbeta diversity at day 60 in some patients. A year post-transplant, T-cell counts and diversity derived mostly from newly produced T cells.

This clonotype was seen a handful of times. The antigen remains undetermined. V was clipped by 3 bases and J by 5 bases, with 14 bases between them. Germline V gives CDR1 MGHDK, CDR2 SYGVNS. This CDR3 spans 14 amino acids. The library targeted TCRbeta and was prepared with unique molecular identifiers. Using its own MiXCR run on the PCR reads, TCRdb lists one record per CDR3 protein. The table records more than 500,000 distinct CDR3 sequences, roughly an eighth of them present only once. The TCR was taken from a female patient between 2 and 10 years old who had a stem cell transplant for aplastic anemia, so the T cells may come from the graft donor. Here the sequenced sample was PBMCs, mostly from graft donor cells, taken 180 days after TCRalphabeta/CD19-depleted stem cell transplant. The rearrangement uses TRBV25-1 and TRBJ2-7; D possibly corresponds to TRBD1 (6 bases). CDR3 region: CASSERVQGDEQYF. CDR3 coding DNA: TGTGCCAGCAGTGAGAGGGTACAGGGTGACGAGCAGTACTTC.